These 25 T cell receptor beta chains came from one sample sequenced in a study of blood T cell repertoires in COVID-19 (dated by TCRdb to the early 2020s). Library preparation was by the immunoSEQ multiplex PCR assay. The table comes from immuneACCESS by way of TCRdb, which keeps in-frame sequences with V and J called. Part of the clones is missing from these tables; in studies checked, under half for an unresolved V gene and the rest for unknown reasons. This sample is represented by over 50,000 clones; 80% to 95% of them were singletons. Around 6.5% of the sample is held by the ten biggest clonotypes. Source material: peripheral blood. The receptors derive from a man aged 45 to 65 with active COVID-19.

The rearrangement joins TRBV3-1 (or the pseudogene TRBV3-2) to TRBJ2-5; 7 nucleotides align to TRBD1. Germline values: CDR1 LGHDT, CDR2 YNNKEL (reference sequence). The junction had 3 bases not matched to a gene; V was cut back by 4 bases and J by 1 base. There are 14 residues in the CDR3. This chain's CDR3 is CASSPYRGQETQYF. The CDR3 DNA sequence: TGTGCCAGCAGCCCGTACAGGGGCCAAGAGACCCAGTACTTC.

This clone counts as medium-sized. The chain is built from TRBV28 and TRBJ2-7; D not certain. Germline V gives CDR1 MDHEN, CDR2 SYDVKM. Deletions cut 4 bases from V and 10 bases from J, with 11 bases between. The CDR3 has 11 residues. The CDR3 DNA is TGTGCCAGCAGTTCTTCCCAGGTACAGTACTTC. This sequence encodes CASSSSQVQYF.

This clone appeared a single time. The chain is built from TRBV19 and TRBJ2-7, with TRBD1 matching 9 bases. CDR3 length equals 15 residues. The V gene end was trimmed by 7 bases and the J gene end by 3 bases; junction bases not matched to a gene: 10. Germline-derived CDR1 and CDR2 are LNHDA and SQIVND (reference sequence). CDR3 sequence reads: CASKGGQGSIYEQYF. The CDR3, as DNA: TGTGCCAGTAAAGGGGGACAGGGCAGCATCTACGAGCAGTACTTC.

The chain combines TRBV11-3 with TRBJ2-1; perhaps TRBD2 as D (6 bases). Germline loops: CDR1 SGHNT, CDR2 YENEEA. CDR3 length: 15 amino acids. The V gene lost 1 base and the J gene lost 3 bases, with 10 bases spanning the gap. The CDR3, as DNA: TGTGCCAGCAGCTTAGGTGGCGGGAACTACAATGAGCAGTTCTTC. Amino acid sequence: CASSLGGGNYNEQFF.

This clone has just one count. The gene calls are TRBV5-4 and TRBJ2-5; 10 bases line up with TRBD1. Germline CDR1 and CDR2: SGHNT and YYREEE (reference sequence). The CDR3 runs 15 residues. V was pared by 3 bases and J by 5 bases, with 7 bases of the junction left unmatched. The CDR3 DNA is TGTGCCAGCAGCTACGGGACAGGGGTATGGGAGACCCAGTACTTC. Translating it yields CASSYGTGVWETQYF.

The chain uses TRBV27 and TRBJ1-2, with unresolved D. This CDR3 region has 15 residues. Per germline, CDR1 MNHEY and CDR2 SMNVEV (reference sequence). V lost 6 bases and J 2 bases, leaving 16 bases between the germline ends. The CDR3 bases are TGTGCCAGCAGACACCAGATGGGCCCCAACTATGGCTACACCTTC. Translated, it gives CASRHQMGPNYGYTF.

This clone was seen just once. The chain employs TRBV2 and TRBJ2-7; 10 bases agree with TRBD2. CDR3 length equals 14 residues. The germline gives CDR1 SNHLY, CDR2 FYNNEI. Germline trimming cut 8 bases from V and 0 bases from J; bases unmatched to any gene: 4. The CDR3 loop is CASLRTSGSYEQYF. CDR3 bases: TGTGCCAGCCTACGGACTAGCGGCTCCTACGAGCAGTACTTC.

There are a few counts of this clone. This chain uses TRBV7-2 with TRBJ2-7, with a tentative D call TRBD2 (7 bases). This CDR3 comprises 15 residues. CDR1 and CDR2 from the germline V gene are SGHTA and FQGNSA. V lost 1 base and J lost 7, with 17 bases in between. CDR3 residues: CASSLGLWEGEEQYF. Here the CDR3 DNA reads TGTGCCAGCAGCTTAGGCCTGTGGGAGGGGGAGGAGCAGTACTTC.

The CDR3 nucleotides are TGTGCCAGCAGCTCCGGGACAGGGCTGAACACTGAAGCTTTCTTT. It translates to CASSSGTGLNTEAFF. This sequence joins TRBV5-5 and TRBJ1-1; 9 bases align to TRBD1. The CDR3 loop spans 15 amino acids. The V segment lost 3 bases and the J segment 0 bases; nucleotides outside the gene matches: 3. Per germline, CDR1 SGHKS and CDR2 YYEKEE (reference sequence). Full variable domain (outside the CDR3, taken from reference TRBV5-5 and TRBJ1-1): DAGVTQSPTHLIKTRGQQVTLRCSPISGHKSVSWYQQVLGQGPQFIFQYYEKEERGRGNFPDRFSARQFPNYSSELNVNALLLGDSALYLCASSSGTGLNTEAFFGQGTRLTVV.

The rearrangement joins TRBV7-2 to TRBJ2-7; 10 bases agree with TRBD2. V dropped 2 bases and J dropped 0; count of bases not matched to a gene: 4. Germline V gene data show CDR1 as SGHTA and CDR2 as FQGNSA. This CDR3 has 16 residues. CDR3 in DNA: TGTGCCAGCAGCTTATTTTCTAGCGGGAGCTCCTACGAGCAGTACTTC. Its translation: CASSLFSSGSSYEQYF.

This chain connects TRBV11-2 to TRBJ2-7; 11 nucleotides align to TRBD1. This CDR3 has 15 residues. CDR1 and CDR2 (germline): SGHAT, FQNNGV. V was clipped by 4 bases and J by 2 bases; unmatched bases: 4. The CDR3 is CASSSGQGGTYEQYF. CDR3 DNA sequence: TGTGCCAGCAGCTCGGGACAGGGGGGGACCTACGAGCAGTACTTC.

The CDR3 DNA reads TGTGCCAGTAGTATGAGCCTCTCTGGGGCCAACGTCCTGACTTTC. Translating gives CASSMSLSGANVLTF. This chain connects TRBV19 to TRBJ2-6; D is unresolved. From germline, CDR1 is LNHDA and CDR2 SQIVND (reference sequence). CDR3 length: 15 amino acids. With 3 bases removed from V and 0 bases from J, the gap between germline ends came to 6 bases.

This clone was picked up one time. This sequence joins TRBV3-1 (or the pseudogene TRBV3-2) and TRBJ2-1, with 11 nucleotides matching TRBD2. The CDR3 sequence is 14 residues long. J was trimmed by 7 bases and V by 6 bases; bases with no gene match: 5. CDR1 LGHDT and CDR2 YNNKEL come from the germline V gene (reference sequence). The CDR3 spells CASRTLAGGNEQFF. In nucleotides, the CDR3 is TGTGCCAGCAGGACCCTAGCGGGAGGAAATGAGCAGTTCTTC.

The chain links TRBV7-8 to TRBJ2-4, with 8 bases lining up with TRBD1. The CDR3 is 15 residues long. The J segment lost 1 base and the V segment lost 3 bases, leaving 2 bases of the junction unmatched. Germline V gene data show CDR1 as SGHVS and CDR2 as FQNEAQ. CDR3 region: CASSFNRGAKNIQYF. The CDR3 DNA reads as TGTGCCAGCAGCTTTAACAGGGGGGCCAAAAACATTCAGTACTTC.

The J gene is TRBJ2-2, the V gene TRBV11-2; D might be TRBD2 (6 bases). Per the germline V gene, CDR1 is SGHAT and CDR2 is FQNNGV. The CDR3 contains 14 residues. Trimming cost V 1 base and J 6 bases, with 9 bases left between them. The CDR3: CASSLVRESGELFF. CDR3 sequence (DNA): TGTGCCAGCAGCTTAGTTCGGGAGTCCGGGGAGCTGTTTTTT.

The rearrangement links TRBV25-1 to TRBJ1-2; tentative D call: TRBD1 (6 bases). This CDR3 has 12 amino acids. Looked up from germline, CDR1 is MGHDK and CDR2 is SYGVNS. Trimming shortened V by 7 bases and J by 6 bases, and 12 bases separated the two germline ends. The CDR3 protein is CASMNREDGYTF. DNA for the CDR3: TGTGCCAGCATGAACAGGGAAGATGGCTACACCTTC.

This chain links TRBV5-1 with TRBJ2-7, with D perhaps matching TRBD2 (6 bases). The CDR3 runs to 15 residues. Germline V gene sequence: CDR1 SGHRS, CDR2 YFSETQ. V was shortened by 4 bases and J by 6 bases, with 20 bases between the two germline ends. The CDR3 coding sequence is TGCGCCAGCAGCCGGGACTCCATCCCCTCCGGCGAGCAGTACTTC. Encoded protein: CASSRDSIPSGEQYF.

The chain recombines TRBV29-1 with TRBJ1-2; TRBD1 aligns across 9 bases. V lost 4 bases and J lost 7; bases outside the gene matches: 10. CDR1 SQVTM and CDR2 ANQGSEA come from the germline V gene. The CDR3 is 14 residues long. The CDR3, as DNA: TGCAGCGTTGCTGTACAGGGGGCCTCAAGTGGCTACACCTTC. This codes for CSVAVQGASSGYTF.

The rearrangement joins TRBV6-5 to TRBJ2-7; tentative D call: TRBD2 (6 bases). The V end was cut by 6 bases, the J end by 2 bases, with 14 bases between. Looked up from germline, CDR1 is MNHEY and CDR2 is SVGAGI. There are 14 residues in the CDR3. The CDR3 bases are TGTGCCAGCAGCCTGGGCGGGGTGGCCTACGAGCAGTACTTC. Amino acids: CASSLGGVAYEQYF.

This clone appeared once. V and J are TRBV4-2 and TRBJ2-5; 15 positions agree with TRBD2. The J segment lost 5 bases and the V segment lost 1 base, leaving 5 bases of the junction unmatched. The CDR3 has 17 amino acids. Germline V gene lookup returns CDR1 LGHNA and CDR2 YNFKEQ. The CDR3 here is CASSQGTSGRAEETQYF. DNA for the CDR3: TGTGCCAGCAGCCAAGGGACTAGCGGGAGGGCCGAGGAGACCCAGTACTTC.

This rearrangement joins TRBV28 to TRBJ1-2; D perhaps matches TRBD1 (6 bases). Germline V lookup: CDR1 MDHEN, CDR2 SYDVKM. The CDR3 contains 13 residues. V shed 1 base and J shed 3 bases, with 6 bases lying between them. In DNA, the CDR3 is TGTGCCAGCAGTTTATCAGGGGACTATGGCTACACCTTC. Amino acid sequence: CASSLSGDYGYTF.

This clone was counted between two and nine times. The chain uses TRBV27 and TRBJ1-6; TRBD1 is a possible D gene (5 bases). Germline CDR1 and CDR2: MNHEY and SMNVEV (reference sequence). The V end lost 0 bases, the J end lost 10 bases, and 16 bases lay between the germline ends. This CDR3 is built from 16 residues. The CDR3 DNA is TGTGCCAGCAGTTTATCGAGCAGGCAGGGTCGATCACCCCTCCACTTT. Protein: CASSLSSRQGRSPLHF.

V is TRBV11-2 and J is TRBJ1-2; D remains unclear. CDR1 and CDR2 (germline): SGHAT, FQNNGV. The CDR3 loop spans 14 amino acids. The ends were cut back, 0 bases at V and 4 bases at J, with 9 bases in the middle. This CDR3 is CASSLDLTSYGYTF. The CDR3 coding sequence is TGTGCCAGCAGCTTAGATCTGACATCCTATGGCTACACCTTC.

This clone showed up just once. The rearrangement links TRBV9 to TRBJ2-7; 9 bases fit TRBD2. V shed 1 base and J 5 bases; nucleotides not matched to a gene: 7. This CDR3 contains 15 residues. Looked up from germline, CDR1 is SGDLS and CDR2 is YYNGEE. The CDR3 bases are TGTGCCAGCAGCGTATCCGCGGGAGGGCCTAACGAGCAGTACTTC. It yields the protein CASSVSAGGPNEQYF.

This clone was picked up one time. This chain joins TRBV3-1 (or the pseudogene TRBV3-2) and TRBJ1-4; unclear D gene. The CDR3 has 14 residues. V lost 1 base and J lost 8, with 11 bases in between. Looked up from germline, CDR1 is LGHDT and CDR2 is YNNKEL (reference sequence). Here the CDR3 reads CASSQVPRGEKLFF. CDR3 bases: TGTGCCAGCAGCCAAGTGCCGCGAGGCGAAAAACTGTTTTTT.